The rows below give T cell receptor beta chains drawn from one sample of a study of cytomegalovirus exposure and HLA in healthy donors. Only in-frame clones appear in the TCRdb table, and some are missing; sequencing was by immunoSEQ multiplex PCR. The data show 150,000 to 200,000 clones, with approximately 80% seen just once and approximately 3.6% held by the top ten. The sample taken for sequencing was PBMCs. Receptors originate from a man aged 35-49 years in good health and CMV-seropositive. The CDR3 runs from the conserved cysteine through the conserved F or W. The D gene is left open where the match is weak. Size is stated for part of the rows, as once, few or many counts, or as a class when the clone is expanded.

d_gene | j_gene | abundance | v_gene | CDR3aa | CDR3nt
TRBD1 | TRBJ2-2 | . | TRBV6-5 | CASRQGVNGELFF | TGTGCCAGCAGACAGGGGGTTAACGGGGAGCTGTTTTTT
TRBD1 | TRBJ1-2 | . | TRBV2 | CASSVLQGAGYTF | TGTGCCAGCAGTGTCCTCCAGGGGGCTGGCTACACCTTC
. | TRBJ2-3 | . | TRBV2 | CASGIEGVNTDTQYF | TGTGCCAGCGGGATTGAGGGGGTTAACACAGATACGCAGTATTTT
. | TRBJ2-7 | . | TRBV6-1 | CVFFKQKAAYEQYF | TGTGTTTTTTTCAAGCAGAAGGCGGCATACGAGCAGTACTTC
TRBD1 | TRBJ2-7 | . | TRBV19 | CASSAGKGQGSPGEQYF | TGTGCCAGTAGTGCGGGTAAAGGACAGGGATCGCCGGGGGAGCAGTACTTC
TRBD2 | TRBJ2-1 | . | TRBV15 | CATGRGFGDEQFF | TGTGCCACCGGGAGGGGATTTGGGGATGAGCAGTTCTTC
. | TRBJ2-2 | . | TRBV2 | CASSVQGTNTGELFF | TGTGCCAGCAGTGTACAGGGCACGAACACCGGGGAGCTGTTTTTT
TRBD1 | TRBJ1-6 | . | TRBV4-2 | CASSQDLRGNSPLHF | TGTGCCAGCAGCCAAGATCTCAGGGGGAATTCACCCCTCCACTTT
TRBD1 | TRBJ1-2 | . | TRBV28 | CASSFPTGGRGYTF | TGTGCCAGCAGTTTCCCCACAGGGGGCAGGGGCTACACCTTC
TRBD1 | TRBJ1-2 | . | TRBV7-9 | CASSPTGQQITNYGYTF | TGTGCCAGCAGTCCAACGGGACAGCAAATTACGAACTATGGCTACACCTTC
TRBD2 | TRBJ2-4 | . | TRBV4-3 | CASSQIAGGPRNIQYF | TGCGCCAGCAGCCAAATAGCGGGAGGGCCTAGAAACATTCAGTACTTC
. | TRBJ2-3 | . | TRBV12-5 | CASGGTGRRDTQYF | TGTGCTAGTGGGGGGACGGGGAGGAGAGATACGCAGTATTTT
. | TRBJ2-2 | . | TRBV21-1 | CASSTDRVGSTGELFF | TGTGCCAGCAGCACCGACAGGGTGGGAAGTACCGGGGAGCTGTTTTTT
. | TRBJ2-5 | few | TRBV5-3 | CARSLTRFGRETQYF | TGTGCCAGAAGCTTGACTAGGTTCGGCCGCGAGACCCAGTACTTC
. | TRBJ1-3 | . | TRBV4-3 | CASSQVRGGNTIYF | TGCGCCAGCAGCCAAGTTCGGGGTGGAAACACCATATATTTT
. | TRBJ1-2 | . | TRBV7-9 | CASSLSYGYTF | TGTGCCAGCAGCTTGTCGTATGGCTACACCTTC
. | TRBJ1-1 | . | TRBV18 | CASSPGAGVNTEAFF | TGTGCCAGCTCACCGGGAGCGGGGGTGAACACTGAAGCTTTCTTT
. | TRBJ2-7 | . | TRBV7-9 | CASSLAGGPYEQYF | TGTGCCAGCAGCTTAGCCGGGGGGCCCTACGAGCAGTACTTC
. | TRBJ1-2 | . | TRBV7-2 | CASSLVAGDLIGYTF | TGTGCCAGCAGCTTAGTCGCAGGGGATTTGATTGGCTACACCTTC
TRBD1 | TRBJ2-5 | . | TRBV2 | CAMTTGDEETQYF | TGTGCCATGACTACAGGGGACGAAGAGACCCAGTACTTC
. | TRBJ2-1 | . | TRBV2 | CASSVPSNEQFF | TGTGCCAGCAGTGTACCTAGCAATGAGCAGTTCTTC
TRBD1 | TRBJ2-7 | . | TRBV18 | CASSPLKGAIGQYF | TGTGCCAGCTCACCACTGAAGGGGGCTATAGGGCAGTACTTC
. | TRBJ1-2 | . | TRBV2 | CASSLPSQGGYTF | TGTGCCAGCAGCCTCCCTTCCCAGGGAGGCTACACCTTC
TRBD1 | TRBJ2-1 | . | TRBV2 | CASIRQGEGEQFF | TGTGCCAGCATTCGACAGGGAGAAGGTGAGCAGTTCTTC
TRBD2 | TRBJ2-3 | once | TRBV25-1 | CASSGSGTSLTDTQYF | TGTGCCAGCAGTGGATCCGGGACTAGCCTCACAGATACGCAGTATTTT
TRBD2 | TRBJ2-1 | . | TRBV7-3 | CASSLTSGREQFF | TGTGCCAGCAGCTTAACAAGCGGGAGGGAGCAGTTCTTC
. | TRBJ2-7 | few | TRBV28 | CASTTVSASYEQYF | TGTGCCAGCACCACCGTTAGCGCGTCCTACGAGCAGTACTTC
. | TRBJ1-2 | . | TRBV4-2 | CASSQVSDPGRGYTF | TGTGCCAGCAGCCAAGTCTCCGACCCTGGGCGTGGCTACACCTTC
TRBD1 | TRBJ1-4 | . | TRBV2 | CASRGGDRGLNEKLFF | TGTGCCAGCAGGGGTGGGGACAGGGGGCTTAATGAAAAACTGTTTTTT
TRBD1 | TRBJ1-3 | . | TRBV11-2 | CASSYRTGASGNTIYF | TGTGCCAGCAGCTACAGGACAGGGGCCTCTGGAAACACCATATATTTT
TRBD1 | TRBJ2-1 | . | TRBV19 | CASTGQATSYNEQFF | TGTGCCAGTACCGGACAGGCCACCTCCTACAATGAGCAGTTCTTC
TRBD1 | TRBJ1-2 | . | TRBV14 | CASSRDREDYGYTF | TGTGCCAGCAGCCGCGACAGGGAGGACTATGGCTACACCTTC
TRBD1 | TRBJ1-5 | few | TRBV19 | CASTSQGGQPQHF | TGTGCCAGTACCTCACAGGGGGGTCAGCCCCAGCATTTT
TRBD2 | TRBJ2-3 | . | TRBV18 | CASSSGLAGSDTQYF | TGTGCCAGCTCATCTGGACTAGCGGGATCAGATACGCAGTATTTT
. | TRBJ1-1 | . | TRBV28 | CASSLLVRGNTEAFF | TGTGCCAGCAGTTTATTGGTTAGGGGGAACACTGAAGCTTTCTTT
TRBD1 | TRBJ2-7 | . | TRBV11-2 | CASSWGGTGGYEQYF | TGTGCCAGCAGCTGGGGTGGGACAGGGGGCTACGAGCAGTACTTC
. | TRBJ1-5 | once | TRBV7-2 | CASSFGGGAGNQPQHF | TGTGCCAGCAGCTTCGGGGGGGGCGCGGGCAATCAGCCCCAGCATTTT
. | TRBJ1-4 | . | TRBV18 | CASSPGASNEKLFF | TGTGCCAGCTCACCAGGGGCAAGTAATGAAAAACTGTTTTTT
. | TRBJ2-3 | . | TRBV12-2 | CASRLARAVSTDTQYF | TGTGCAAGTCGCTTAGCGCGGGCAGTTAGCACAGATACGCAGTATTTT
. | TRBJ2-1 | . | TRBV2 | CASSGDIEQFF | TGTGCCAGCAGCGGGGACATCGAGCAGTTCTTC
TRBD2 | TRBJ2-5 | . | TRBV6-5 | CASSYGGGAGETQYF | TGTGCCAGCAGTTACGGCGGGGGGGCGGGAGAGACCCAGTACTTC
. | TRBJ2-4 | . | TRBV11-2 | CASTLGALQYF | TGTGCCAGCACCCTGGGGGCCCTTCAGTACTTC
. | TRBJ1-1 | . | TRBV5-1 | CASSPGGLHRGTEAFF | TGCGCCAGCAGCCCCGGTGGACTCCACCGGGGCACTGAAGCTTTCTTT
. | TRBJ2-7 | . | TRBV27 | CASSPPGGEQYF | TGTGCCAGCAGTCCCCCCGGGGGCGAGCAGTACTTC
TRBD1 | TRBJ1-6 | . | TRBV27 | CASSQDREDSPLHF | TGTGCCAGCAGTCAAGACAGGGAGGATTCACCCCTCCACTTT
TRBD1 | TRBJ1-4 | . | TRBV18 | CASSTGTGATNEKLFF | TGTGCCAGCTCGACCGGGACAGGGGCAACTAATGAAAAACTGTTTTTT
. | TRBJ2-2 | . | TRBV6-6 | CASSRIENTGELFF | TGTGCCAGCAGTCGAATAGAGAACACCGGGGAGCTGTTTTTT
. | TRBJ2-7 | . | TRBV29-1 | CSVEDMAGRLGEQYF | TGCAGCGTTGAAGATATGGCAGGTCGCCTGGGCGAGCAGTACTTC
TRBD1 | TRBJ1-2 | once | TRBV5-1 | CASSLKGQRDYGYTF | TGCGCCAGCAGCTTGAAGGGACAGAGGGACTATGGCTACACCTTC
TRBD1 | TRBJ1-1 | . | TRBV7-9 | CASSQGQGSGTEAFF | TGTGCCAGCAGCCAAGGACAGGGGTCGGGCACTGAAGCTTTCTTT
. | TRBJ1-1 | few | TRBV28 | CASRANTEAFF | TGTGCCAGCAGGGCGAACACTGAAGCTTTCTTT
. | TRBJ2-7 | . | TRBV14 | CASSLWAIPYEQYF | TGTGCCAGCAGCCTTTGGGCAATCCCCTACGAGCAGTACTTC
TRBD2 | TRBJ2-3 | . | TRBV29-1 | CSVLGTSGRTDTQYF | TGCAGCGTGCTGGGGACTAGCGGGAGGACAGATACGCAGTATTTT
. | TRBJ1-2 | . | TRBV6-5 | CASSYSNTAYGYTF | TGTGCCAGCAGTTACTCGAACACAGCCTATGGCTACACCTTC
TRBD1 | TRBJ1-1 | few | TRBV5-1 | CASSVTGLNTEAFF | TGCGCCAGCAGCGTGACAGGGTTGAACACTGAAGCTTTCTTT
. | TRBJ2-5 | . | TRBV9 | CASSVEGVGLPETQYF | TGTGCCAGCAGCGTAGAGGGGGTGGGCCTCCCGGAGACCCAGTACTTC
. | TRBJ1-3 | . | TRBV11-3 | CASSPGGTSGNTIYF | TGTGCCAGCAGCCCCGGAGGCACCTCTGGAAACACCATATATTTT
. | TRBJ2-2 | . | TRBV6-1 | CASSEALGGLNTGELFF | TGTGCCAGCAGTGAAGCGCTAGGGGGACTAAACACCGGGGAGCTGTTTTTT
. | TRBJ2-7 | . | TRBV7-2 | CASSPRGGGYEQYF | TGTGCCAGCAGCCCGAGGGGAGGGGGTTACGAGCAGTACTTC
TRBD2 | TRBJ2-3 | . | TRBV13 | CASSPRTSGSGTDTQYF | TGTGCCAGCAGCCCCCGGACTAGCGGGAGCGGGACAGATACGCAGTATTTT